The sequence of this T cell receptor beta chain was determined in a study of T cell repertoires in ileal Crohn's disease. The wider study: Postoperative therapy was given to about half: 11 thiopurines, 18 anti-TNF agents. Study-wide findings and caveats: High-frequency clones were more common in sorted CD8 than CD4 cells. Endoscopy was done a median approximately seven months after surgery.

The time point is: neoterminal ileum biopsy at postoperative endoscopy, about 6 months after surgery. Eligibility required adulthood, ileal or ileocolonic Crohn's disease and indicated ileocolonic resection. Here immunoSEQ multiplex PCR was the method, and the copy in TCRdb shows in-frame clones only, minus some. Here the sample spans 9,500 to 11,000 clones, 79% being singletons. The CDR3 extends over 14 amino acids. The ends lost 5 bases at V and 0 bases at J; junction bases unmatched: 3. CDR1 and CDR2 from the germline V gene are MNHNS and SASEGT. In the case of this clone: The target antigen is unknown. The same CDR3 can be traced to other DNA sequences in this sample.

This sequence joins TRBV6-1 and TRBJ1-2; 7 positions match TRBD1. The TCR originated in an adult with Crohn's disease. The material sequenced was ileal tissue. CDR3 in DNA: TGTGCCAGCAGTCCCGGGACAGCTAACTATGGCTACACCTTC. Encoded protein: CASSPGTANYGYTF.